Shown below are 31 T cell receptor beta chains from a single sample sequenced in a study of OX40 agonist ivuxolimab in advanced cancers. Here immunoSEQ multiplex PCR was the method, and the copy in TCRdb shows in-frame clones only, minus some. The sample has approximately 70,000 clones, 70% to 90% seen once. Specimen: CD4+ or CD8+ T cells sorted from blood, collected in a trial of the OX40 agonist ivuxolimab. These receptor sequences come from an adult with an advanced solid tumor such as melanoma, head and neck, liver or kidney cancer.

This clone was detected only once. The chain links TRBV20-1 to TRBJ2-1; D is uncertain. The germline V and J ends were trimmed by 2 bases and 8 bases, with 4 bases remaining between them. Germline CDR1 DFQATT, CDR2 SNEGSKA (reference sequence). CDR3 length: 10 residues. CDR3 sequence reads: CSARTHEQFF. CDR3 nucleotides: TGCAGTGCTAGAACCCATGAGCAGTTCTTC.

This chain connects TRBV6-7 to TRBJ2-7; possibly TRBD2 for D (5 bases). TRBV6-7 is an ORF for which the function is uncertain. The ends were cut back, 8 bases at V and 1 base at J, with 18 bases in the middle. The CDR3 length is 15 residues. CDR3 nucleotides: TGTGCCAGCGGGCCGATTAGCGAGGATTCCTACGAGCAGTACTTC. This encodes CASGPISEDSYEQYF.

On this clone: The same CDR3 can be traced to other DNA sequences in this sample. The chain recombines TRBV7-2 with TRBJ1-4; no clear D gene. CDR1 and CDR2 from the germline V gene are SGHTA and FQGNSA. The ends were cut back, 1 base at V and 3 bases at J, with 9 bases in the middle. The CDR3 has 15 amino acids. The CDR3 DNA sequence: TGTGCCAGCAGCTTAGGGTACAGCTCTAATGAAAAACTGTTTTTT. It is translated as CASSLGYSSNEKLFF. Complete variable domain (other parts from reference TRBV7-2 and TRBJ1-4): GAGVSQSPSNKVTEKGKDVELRCDPISGHTALYWYRQSLGQGLEFLIYFQGNSAPDKSGLPSDRFSAERTGGSVSTLTIQRTQQEDSAVYLCASSLGYSSNEKLFFGSGTQLSVL.

This sequence joins TRBV6-5 and TRBJ1-3; D remains unclear. The germline gives CDR1 MNHEY, CDR2 SVGAGI. Deletions cut 4 bases from V and 0 bases from J, with 7 bases between. This CDR3 comprises 14 residues. The CDR3 nucleotides are TGTGCCAGCAGTTCCGACTTCTCTGGAAACACCATATATTTT. Translation: CASSSDFSGNTIYF.

This chain connects TRBV28 to TRBJ1-6; TRBD1 matches 7 bases. Germline V CDR1 and CDR2: MDHEN, SYDVKM. The CDR3 runs 17 residues. J lost 10 bases, V lost 1 base, and 13 bases had no gene match. The CDR3: CASSLFTEGAIYSPLHF. The CDR3 nucleotides read TGTGCCAGCAGTTTATTTACCGAGGGGGCAATATACTCACCCCTCCACTTT.

This sequence joins TRBV19 and TRBJ2-4; TRBD2 matches 8 bases. Germline CDR1 reads LNHDA; CDR2 reads SQIVND (reference sequence). With V trimmed by 6 bases and J by 3 bases, 13 bases remained unmatched. This CDR3 is 17 amino acids long. The CDR3 DNA sequence: TGTGCCAGTAGGCGCCTCGCGGGGGGCGCGGACAAAAACATTCAGTACTTC. It translates to CASRRLAGGADKNIQYF.

Here the CDR3 reads CASLLMLNEETQYF. CDR3 coding DNA: TGTGCCAGCCTGTTAATGCTCAATGAAGAGACCCAGTACTTC. The chain links TRBV2 to TRBJ2-5; D uncertain. Trimming took 8 bases from V and 3 from J, leaving 16 bases between them. The germline gives CDR1 SNHLY, CDR2 FYNNEI. The CDR3 is 14 amino acids.

The chain combines TRBV7-9 with TRBJ2-7; the D gene is possibly TRBD2 (5 bases). V lost 1 base and J 2 bases, leaving 15 bases between the germline ends. The CDR3 runs to 16 residues. Germline V gene lookup returns CDR1 SEHNR and CDR2 FQNEAQ (reference sequence). The CDR3 protein is CASSLEAAFGAYEQYF. In DNA form, the CDR3 reads TGTGCCAGCAGCTTAGAAGCGGCCTTTGGGGCCTACGAGCAGTACTTC.

About this clone: Other nucleotide sequences from this sample produce the same CDR3. This rearrangement joins TRBV5-1 to TRBJ1-6, with 8 bases lining up with TRBD1. V lost 0 bases to trimming and J lost 7 bases; unmatched junction nucleotides: 3. This CDR3 is built from 15 residues. Germline-derived CDR1 and CDR2 are SGHRS and YFSETQ. The DNA of the CDR3 is TGCGCCAGCAGCTTGGGGACAGGGAGAAATTCACCCCTCCACTTT. It encodes CASSLGTGRNSPLHF.

This clone was found once. The chain has TRBV13 and TRBJ2-7; D could derive from TRBD1 or TRBD2 (5 bases each). Germline CDR1 reads PRHDT; CDR2 reads FYEKMQ (reference sequence). V was shortened by 5 bases and J by 4 bases, with 18 bases between the two germline ends. This CDR3 is 15 amino acids long. The CDR3 is CASSPRDPGEYEQYF. Written as DNA, the CDR3 is TGTGCCAGCAGCCCGAGGGACCCCGGCGAATACGAGCAGTACTTC.

The V and J genes are TRBV7-2 and TRBJ2-7; 11 nucleotides align to TRBD2. V shed 3 bases and J 2 bases; nucleotides not matched to a gene: 3. The CDR3 is 15 residues long. Looked up from germline, CDR1 is SGHTA and CDR2 is FQGNSA. This chain's CDR3 is CASSFLAGGPYEQYF. In DNA form, the CDR3 reads TGTGCCAGCAGCTTTTTAGCGGGGGGGCCCTACGAGCAGTACTTC. Using reference TRBV7-2 and TRBJ2-7 for the parts outside the CDR3, the full variable domain is GAGVSQSPSNKVTEKGKDVELRCDPISGHTALYWYRQSLGQGLEFLIYFQGNSAPDKSGLPSDRFSAERTGGSVSTLTIQRTQQEDSAVYLCASSFLAGGPYEQYFGPGTRLTVT.

The V and J genes are TRBV7-6 and TRBJ1-5; no reliable D call. The germline V gene has CDR1 SGHVS and CDR2 FNYEAQ. V dropped 5 bases and J dropped 4 bases, with 9 bases sitting between them. The CDR3 spans 13 residues. The CDR3 sequence is CASSPIPNQPQHF. The DNA of the CDR3 is TGTGCCAGCAGCCCGATCCCGAATCAGCCCCAGCATTTT.

The chain has TRBV9 and TRBJ2-3; D possibly corresponds to TRBD2 (5 bases). CDR1 SGDLS and CDR2 YYNGEE come from the germline V gene. CDR3 length: 14 amino acids. Trimming shortened V by 0 bases and J by 11 bases, and 16 bases separated the two germline ends. The CDR3 loop reads CASSVATTSARQYF. CDR3 nucleotide sequence: TGTGCCAGCAGCGTAGCGACTACCTCCGCGAGGCAGTATTTT.

The chain links TRBV18 to TRBJ2-7; 7 positions agree with TRBD2. With 6 bases clipped from V and 0 bases from J, the junction kept 8 bases outside the gene matches. In germline, CDR1 is KGHSH, CDR2 LQKENI. The CDR3 has 15 amino acids. In nucleotides, the CDR3 is TGTGCCAGCTCGCCTGCCGGGACTAACTCCTACGAGCAGTACTTC. Amino acid sequence: CASSPAGTNSYEQYF.

This clone was found once. J is TRBJ1-1 and V is TRBV25-1; D is undetermined. V dropped 6 bases and J dropped 1 base, with 12 bases sitting between them. There are 14 residues in the CDR3. The germline V gene has CDR1 MGHDK and CDR2 SYGVNS. The CDR3 loop is CASRIGRTNTEAFF. The CDR3 DNA follows: TGTGCCAGCAGGATCGGACGGACGAACACTGAAGCTTTCTTT.

The chain carries TRBV5-4 and TRBJ2-5; D is perhaps TRBD1 or TRBD2 (5 bases each). The end of the DNA aligns better with TRBJ2-7, so the J call may be wrong. CDR3 length: 18 residues. Germline CDR1 is SGHNT and CDR2 is YYREEE (reference sequence). The CDR3 region has the DNA TGTGCCAGCAGCATATACCGGGACCACCTAACGTCTCCCTACGAGCAGTACTTC. Translated: CASSIYRDHLTSPYEQYF.

The chain recombines TRBV6-5 with TRBJ2-2; 9 bases are shared with TRBD1. Trimming at V came to 6 bases and at J to 1 base, leaving 3 bases not matched to a gene. CDR3 length equals 15 residues. The V gene's germline CDR1 is MNHEY and CDR2 SVGAGI. CDR3 in DNA: TGTGCCAGCAGACAGGGGGCCGGGAACACCGGGGAGCTGTTTTTT. Residues: CASRQGAGNTGELFF.

This clone was recorded only once. The chain is built from TRBV5-1 and TRBJ1-6; perhaps TRBD1 as D (6 bases). Trimming removed 4 bases from V and 8 bases from J, with 13 bases in between. Germline V gene data show CDR1 as SGHRS and CDR2 as YFSETQ. The CDR3 consists of 14 residues. CDR3 amino acids: CASSGGAPYSPLHF. CDR3 sequence (DNA): TGCGCCAGCAGCGGGGGCGCCCCCTATTCACCCCTCCACTTT. The full variable domain, in which reference TRBV5-1 and TRBJ1-6 provide the parts outside the CDR3, is KAGVTQTPRYLIKTRGQQVTLSCSPISGHRSVSWYQQTPGQGLQFLFEYFSETQRNKGNFPGRFSGRQFSNSRSEMNVSTLELGDSALYLCASSGGAPYSPLHFGNGTRLTVT.

The chain carries TRBV11-3 and TRBJ2-7; 7 bases fit TRBD2. The CDR3 is 13 residues long. V lost 1 base and J lost 5; bases outside the gene matches: 2. The germline V gene encodes CDR1 SGHNT and CDR2 YENEEA. The CDR3 DNA reads TGTGCCAGCAGCTTAGGGGCGGGGGACGAGCAGTACTTC. Its protein is CASSLGAGDEQYF.

CDR3 sequence (DNA): TGTGCCAGCAGCTTACAGGGGGGAGACACCGGGGAGCTGTTTTTT. It is translated as CASSLQGGDTGELFF. The chain links TRBV7-3 to TRBJ2-2, with a tentative D call TRBD1 (7 bases). The germline V gene has CDR1 SGHTA and CDR2 FQGTGA. The CDR3 runs to 15 residues. V lost 2 bases to trimming and J lost 3 bases, with 10 bases between them. Variable domain in full (rest from reference TRBV7-3 and TRBJ2-2): GAGVSQTPSNKVTEKGKYVELRCDPISGHTALYWYRQSLGQGPEFLIYFQGTGAADDSGLPNDRFFAVRPEGSVSTLKIQRTERGDSAVYLCASSLQGGDTGELFFGEGSRLTVL.

The chain recombines TRBV7-2 with TRBJ2-5; D gene unclear. The CDR3 is made up of 13 amino acids. Germline-derived CDR1 and CDR2 are SGHTA and FQGNSA. Trimming left V 0 bases short and J 4 bases short, with 6 bases between. The CDR3 loop reads CASSLAIGETQYF. The CDR3, as DNA: TGTGCCAGCAGCTTAGCGATAGGAGAGACCCAGTACTTC.

The chain recombines TRBV11-1 with TRBJ1-1; no clear D gene. The length of the CDR3 is 13 residues. The germline gives CDR1 SGHAT, CDR2 FQDESV (reference sequence). Trimming cost V 5 bases and J 3 bases, with 10 bases left between them. The CDR3 DNA sequence: TGTGCCAGCAGCCCCTCGTGGGACACTGAAGCTTTCTTT. Amino acids: CASSPSWDTEAFF.

This rearrangement joins TRBV5-1 to TRBJ2-3; TRBD2 matches at 8 bases. Germline V gene sequence: CDR1 SGHRS, CDR2 YFSETQ. Germline trimming cut 1 base from V and 2 bases from J; bases unmatched to any gene: 9. This CDR3 spans 17 amino acids. As DNA, the CDR3 is TGCGCCAGCAGCTTGTATTTTCCGCGGGAGGTCACAGATACGCAGTATTTT. Its translation: CASSLYFPREVTDTQYF.

This rearrangement joins TRBV4-1 to TRBJ2-7; D is tentatively TRBD1 or TRBD2 (5 bases each). The CDR3 totals 18 residues. Germline lookup yields CDR1 MGHRA and CDR2 YSYEKL. V gave up 0 bases and J gave up 0 bases, with 18 bases separating them. CDR3 DNA sequence: TGCGCCAGCAGCCAAGATCGGGGCGGGTCCATAAGCTCCTACGAGCAGTACTTC. Protein sequence: CASSQDRGGSISSYEQYF.

The rearrangement joins TRBV11-2 to TRBJ2-7; 9 positions match TRBD1. Germline V gives CDR1 SGHAT, CDR2 FQNNGV. With V trimmed by 5 bases and J by 2 bases, 4 bases remained unmatched. This CDR3 is built from 14 residues. CDR3: CASSGRQGAYEQYF. CDR3 sequence (DNA): TGTGCCAGCAGCGGCAGACAGGGGGCCTACGAGCAGTACTTC.

This clone occurred a few times. The chain links TRBV28 to TRBJ1-5, with D maybe TRBD1 (5 bases). Looked up from germline, CDR1 is MDHEN and CDR2 is SYDVKM. V lost 6 bases to trimming and J lost 7 bases, with 19 bases between them. There are 15 residues in the CDR3. This CDR3 reads CASRSMIQGYQPQHF. Here the CDR3 DNA reads TGTGCCAGCAGATCGATGATCCAGGGTTACCAGCCCCAGCATTTT.

The CDR3 DNA follows: TGTGCCAGCAGCTACAATCACTACGAGCAGTACTTC. Amino acid sequence: CASSYNHYEQYF. The chain has TRBV7-9 and TRBJ2-7; no reliable D call. The V and J ends lost 4 bases and 3 bases respectively, with 7 bases between them. The CDR3 sequence is 12 residues long. Germline assignment: CDR1 SEHNR and CDR2 FQNEAQ (reference sequence).

This clone came up once. CDR3 in DNA: TGTGCCAGCAGTTTATTCCCGGGACAGGGGTCTTCGGCCAAAAACATTCAGTACTTC. Translation: CASSLFPGQGSSAKNIQYF. V usage is TRBV28 and J usage is TRBJ2-4, with 10 bases fitting TRBD1. V lost 1 base to trimming and J lost 1 base; unmatched junction nucleotides: 10. Looked up from germline, CDR1 is MDHEN and CDR2 is SYDVKM. CDR3 length: 19 residues.

This rearrangement joins TRBV14 to TRBJ2-2; 9 nucleotides agree with TRBD1. The length of the CDR3 is 20 residues. Germline values: CDR1 SGHDN, CDR2 FVKESK. V was clipped by 2 bases and J by 1 base; unmatched bases: 14. The CDR3 here is CASSQISWTGVKGNTGELFF. CDR3 coding DNA: TGTGCCAGCAGCCAAATCTCCTGGACAGGGGTCAAAGGGAACACCGGGGAGCTGTTTTTT.

The gene calls are TRBV7-3 and TRBJ1-1, with D perhaps matching TRBD1 (6 bases). V was clipped by 5 bases and J by 5 bases, with 15 bases between them. The germline V gene encodes CDR1 SGHTA and CDR2 FQGTGA. CDR3 size: 14 residues. This CDR3 reads CASSISGDRTEAFF. CDR3 in DNA: TGTGCCAGCAGCATATCAGGGGATCGGACTGAAGCTTTCTTT.

The chain is built from TRBV28 and TRBJ1-1, with D tentatively TRBD1 (5 bases). Germline V lookup: CDR1 MDHEN, CDR2 SYDVKM. CDR3 length equals 14 residues. V was clipped by 5 bases and J by 0 bases, with 10 bases between them. CDR3 amino acids: CASSGTAMNTEAFF. CDR3 DNA sequence: TGTGCCAGCAGTGGGACGGCCATGAACACTGAAGCTTTCTTT.